This T cell receptor (beta chain) was captured by sequencing in a study of cytomegalovirus exposure and HLA in healthy donors. Regarding the study as a whole: Some V segments, TRBV6-2 and TRBV6-3 among them, were indistinguishable and were therefore excluded. In an earlier analysis, about 87% or about 30%: the productive usage of most TCR beta V segments.

Each donor's status was that of a healthy bone marrow donor. For this clone: What it binds is not known.

The PCR had 60 Vbeta and 13 Jbeta primers. The authors' processing: In a later analysis, 10 million to 11 million of about 80 million unique beta chains occurred in at least two donors. TCRdb's copy holds only in-frame clones and misses some; the assay was immunoSEQ multiplex PCR. From that table come the V and J calls and clone size; the DNA was used to work out D and trimming. The profile shows 100,000 to 150,000 clones, 80% of them singletons. Trimming left V 1 base short and J 5 bases short, with 9 bases between. In germline, CDR1 is GTSNPN, CDR2 SVGIG (reference sequence). CDR3 length equals 13 residues.

The material sequenced was PBMCs. The source is a man aged 25-45 years in good health and CMV-seronegative. The J gene is TRBJ2-1, the V gene TRBV30; TRBD2 might be the D (5 bases). The CDR3 nucleotides are TGTGCCTGGAGTGCACAGCGGAACAATGAGCAGTTCTTC. Its protein product is CAWSAQRNNEQFF. The full variable domain, completed using reference TRBV30 and TRBJ2-1, is SQTIHQWPATLVQPVGSPLSLECTVEGTSNPNLYWYRQAAGRGLQLLFYSVGIGQISSEVPQNLSASRPQDRQFILSSKKLLLSDSGFYLCAWSAQRNNEQFFGPGTRLTVL.